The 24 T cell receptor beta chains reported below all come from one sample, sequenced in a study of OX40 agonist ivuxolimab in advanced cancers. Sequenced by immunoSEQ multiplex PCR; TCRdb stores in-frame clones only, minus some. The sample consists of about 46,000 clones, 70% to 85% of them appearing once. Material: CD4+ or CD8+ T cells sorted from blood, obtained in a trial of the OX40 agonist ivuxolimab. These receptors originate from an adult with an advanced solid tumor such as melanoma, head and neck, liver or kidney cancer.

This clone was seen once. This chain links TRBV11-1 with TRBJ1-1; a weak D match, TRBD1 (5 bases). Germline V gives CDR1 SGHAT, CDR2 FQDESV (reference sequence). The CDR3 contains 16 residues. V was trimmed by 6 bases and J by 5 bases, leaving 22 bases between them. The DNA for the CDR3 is TGTGCCAGCAGACATAGGTCAGGGAATAGGGAAACTGAAGCTTTCTTT. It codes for CASRHRSGNRETEAFF. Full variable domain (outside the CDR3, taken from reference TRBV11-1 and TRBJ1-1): EAEVAQSPRYKITEKSQAVAFWCDPISGHATLYWYRQILGQGPELLVQFQDESVVDDSQLPKDRFSAERLKGVDSTLKIQPAELGDSAMYLCASRHRSGNRETEAFFGQGTRLTVV.

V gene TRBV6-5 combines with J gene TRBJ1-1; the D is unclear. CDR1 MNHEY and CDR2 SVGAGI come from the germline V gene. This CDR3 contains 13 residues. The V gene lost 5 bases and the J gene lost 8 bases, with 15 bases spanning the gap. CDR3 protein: CASSESTAIEAFF. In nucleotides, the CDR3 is TGTGCCAGCAGTGAAAGTACGGCTATCGAAGCTTTCTTT.

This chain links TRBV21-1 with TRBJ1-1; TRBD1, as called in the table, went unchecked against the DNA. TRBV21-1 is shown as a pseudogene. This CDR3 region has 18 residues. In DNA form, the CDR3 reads TGTGCCAGCAGCAAAGAAAGGACAGGGGATTCTATGAACACTGAAGCTTTCTTT. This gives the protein CASSKERTGDSMNTEAFF.

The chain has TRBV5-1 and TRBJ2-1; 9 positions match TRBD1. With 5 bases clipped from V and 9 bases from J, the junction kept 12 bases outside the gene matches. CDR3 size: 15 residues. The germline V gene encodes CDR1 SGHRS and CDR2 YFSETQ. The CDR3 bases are TGCGCCAGCAGTCTTAGCCGGGACAGGGTCAGTGAGCAGTTCTTC. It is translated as CASSLSRDRVSEQFF.

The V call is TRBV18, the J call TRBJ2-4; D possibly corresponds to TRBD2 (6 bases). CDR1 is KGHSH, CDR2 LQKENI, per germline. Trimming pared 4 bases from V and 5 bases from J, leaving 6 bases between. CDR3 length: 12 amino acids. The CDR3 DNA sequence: TGTGCCAGCTCACGGGGGGAAAACATTCAGTACTTC. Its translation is CASSRGENIQYF.

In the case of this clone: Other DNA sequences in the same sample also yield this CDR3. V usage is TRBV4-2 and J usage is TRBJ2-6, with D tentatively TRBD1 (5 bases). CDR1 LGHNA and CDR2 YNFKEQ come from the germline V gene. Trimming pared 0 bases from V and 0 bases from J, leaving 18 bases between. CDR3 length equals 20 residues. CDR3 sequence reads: CASSQDGPPLRASGANVLTF. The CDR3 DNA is TGTGCCAGCAGCCAAGATGGCCCCCCCCTCAGGGCCTCTGGGGCCAACGTCCTGACTTTC.

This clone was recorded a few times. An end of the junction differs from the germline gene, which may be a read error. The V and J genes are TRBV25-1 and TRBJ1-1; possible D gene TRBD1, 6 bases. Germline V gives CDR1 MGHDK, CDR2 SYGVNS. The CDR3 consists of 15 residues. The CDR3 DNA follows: TGTGCCAGCAGTGATTATGCAGGGGTGAAGACTGAAGCTTTCTTT. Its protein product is CASSDYAGVKTEAFF.

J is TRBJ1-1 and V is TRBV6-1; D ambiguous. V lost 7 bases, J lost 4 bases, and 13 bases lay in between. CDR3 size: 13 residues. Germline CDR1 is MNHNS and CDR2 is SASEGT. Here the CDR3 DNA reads TGTGCCAGCAATAGGGCGGCGGCCACTGAAGCTTTCTTT. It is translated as CASNRAAATEAFF.

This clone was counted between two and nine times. The chain's CDR3 is CASSLWGQGSSYEQYF. In DNA form, the CDR3 reads TGTGCCAGCAGTTTATGGGGACAGGGGAGCTCCTACGAGCAGTACTTC. The J gene is TRBJ2-7, the V gene TRBV27; 10 positions match TRBD1. Trimming took 1 base from V and 0 from J; bases not matched to a gene: 3. CDR3 size: 16 residues. The V gene's germline CDR1 is MNHEY and CDR2 SMNVEV (reference sequence).

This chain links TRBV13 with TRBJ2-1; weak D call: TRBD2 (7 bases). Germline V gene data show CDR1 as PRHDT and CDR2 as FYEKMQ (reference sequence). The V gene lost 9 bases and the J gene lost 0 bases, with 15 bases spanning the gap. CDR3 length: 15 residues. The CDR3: CASTGGPSSYNEQFF. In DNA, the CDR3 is TGTGCCAGTACGGGGGGCCCCAGCTCCTACAATGAGCAGTTCTTC.

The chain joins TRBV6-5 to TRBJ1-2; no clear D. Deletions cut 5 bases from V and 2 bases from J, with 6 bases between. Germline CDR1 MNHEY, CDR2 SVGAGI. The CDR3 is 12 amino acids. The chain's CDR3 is CASSAGNYGYTF. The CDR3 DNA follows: TGTGCCAGCAGTGCCGGGAACTATGGCTACACCTTC.

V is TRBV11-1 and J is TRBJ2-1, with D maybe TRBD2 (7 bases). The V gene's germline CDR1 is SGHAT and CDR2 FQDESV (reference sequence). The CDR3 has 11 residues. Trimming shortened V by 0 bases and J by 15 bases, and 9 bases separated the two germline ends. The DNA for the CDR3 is TGTGCCAGCAGCTTAGCGGGGGGGCGGTTCTTC. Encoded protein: CASSLAGGRFF.

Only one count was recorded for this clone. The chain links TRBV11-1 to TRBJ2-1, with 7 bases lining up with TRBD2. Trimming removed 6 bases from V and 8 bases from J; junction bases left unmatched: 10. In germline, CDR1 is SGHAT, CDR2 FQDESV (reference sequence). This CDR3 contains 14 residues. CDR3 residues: CASSHGLERDEQFF. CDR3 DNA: TGTGCCAGCAGTCACGGACTAGAAAGGGATGAGCAGTTCTTC. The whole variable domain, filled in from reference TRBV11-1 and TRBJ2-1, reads EAEVAQSPRYKITEKSQAVAFWCDPISGHATLYWYRQILGQGPELLVQFQDESVVDDSQLPKDRFSAERLKGVDSTLKIQPAELGDSAMYLCASSHGLERDEQFFGPGTRLTVL.

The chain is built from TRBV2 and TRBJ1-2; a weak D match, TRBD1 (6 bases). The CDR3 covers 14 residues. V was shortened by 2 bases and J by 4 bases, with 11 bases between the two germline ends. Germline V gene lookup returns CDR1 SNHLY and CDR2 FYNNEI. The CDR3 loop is CASSEQGPFYGYTF. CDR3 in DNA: TGTGCCAGCAGTGAACAGGGGCCCTTCTATGGCTACACCTTC. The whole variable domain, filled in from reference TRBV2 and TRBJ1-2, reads EPEVTQTPSHQVTQMGQEVILRCVPISNHLYFYWYRQILGQKVEFLVSFYNNEISEKSEIFDDQFSVERPDGSNFTLKIRSTKLEDSAMYFCASSEQGPFYGYTFGSGTRLTVV.

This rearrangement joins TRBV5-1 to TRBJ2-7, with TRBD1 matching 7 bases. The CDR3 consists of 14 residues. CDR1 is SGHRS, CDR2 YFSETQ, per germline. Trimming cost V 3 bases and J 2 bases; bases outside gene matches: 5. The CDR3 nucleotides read TGCGCCAGCAGCTGGGGTACAGGGGCCTACGAGCAGTACTTC. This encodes CASSWGTGAYEQYF.

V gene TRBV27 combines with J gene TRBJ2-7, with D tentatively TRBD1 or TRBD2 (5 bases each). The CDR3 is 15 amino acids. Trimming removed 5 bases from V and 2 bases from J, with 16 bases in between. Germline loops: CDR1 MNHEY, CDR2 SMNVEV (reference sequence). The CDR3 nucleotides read TGTGCCAGCAGTCCTCCCGGGACGGGACCCTACGAGCAGTACTTC. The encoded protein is CASSPPGTGPYEQYF.

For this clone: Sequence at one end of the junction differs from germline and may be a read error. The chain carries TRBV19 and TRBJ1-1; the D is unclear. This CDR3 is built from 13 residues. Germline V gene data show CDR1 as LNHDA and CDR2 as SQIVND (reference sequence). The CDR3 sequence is CASSILMKTEAFF. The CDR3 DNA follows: TGTGCCAGTAGTATCCTGATGAAAACTGAAGCTTTCTTT.

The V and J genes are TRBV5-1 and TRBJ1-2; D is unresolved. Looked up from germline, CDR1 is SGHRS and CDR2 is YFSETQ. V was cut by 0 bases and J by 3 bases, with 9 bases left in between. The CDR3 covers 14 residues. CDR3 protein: CASSLDGWDYGYTF. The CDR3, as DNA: TGCGCCAGCAGCTTGGACGGATGGGACTATGGCTACACCTTC.

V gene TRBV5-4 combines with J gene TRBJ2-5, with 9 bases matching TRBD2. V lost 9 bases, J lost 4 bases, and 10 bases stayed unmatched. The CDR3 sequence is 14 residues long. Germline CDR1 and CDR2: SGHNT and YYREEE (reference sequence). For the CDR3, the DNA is TGTGCCACAAACGCGGGGGGGCGTCCAGAGACCCAGTACTTC. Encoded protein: CATNAGGRPETQYF.

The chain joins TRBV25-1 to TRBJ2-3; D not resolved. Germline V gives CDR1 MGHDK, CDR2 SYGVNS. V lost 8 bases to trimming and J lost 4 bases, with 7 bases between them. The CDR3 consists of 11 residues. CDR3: CASSFADTQYF. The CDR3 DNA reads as TGTGCCAGCTCGTTCGCAGATACGCAGTATTTT.

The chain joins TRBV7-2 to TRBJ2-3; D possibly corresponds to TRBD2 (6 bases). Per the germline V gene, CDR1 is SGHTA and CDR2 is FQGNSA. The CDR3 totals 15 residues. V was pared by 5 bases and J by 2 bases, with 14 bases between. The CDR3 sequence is CASSPGPGDTDTQYF. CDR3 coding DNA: TGTGCCAGCAGCCCCGGGCCGGGGGACACAGATACGCAGTATTTT.

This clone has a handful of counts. The CDR3 is CASNLDRQGGYTF. CDR3 in DNA: TGTGCCAGCAACCTGGACCGACAGGGTGGCTACACCTTC. The V and J genes are TRBV9 and TRBJ1-2, with 7 bases matching TRBD1. This CDR3 is built from 13 residues. Looked up from germline, CDR1 is SGDLS and CDR2 is YYNGEE. V shed 6 bases and J 7 bases; nucleotides not matched to a gene: 9.

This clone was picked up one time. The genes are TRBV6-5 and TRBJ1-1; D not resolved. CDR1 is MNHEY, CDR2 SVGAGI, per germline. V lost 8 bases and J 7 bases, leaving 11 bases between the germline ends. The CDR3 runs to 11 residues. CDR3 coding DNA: TGTGCCAGCGGGAGAACGTTTGAAGCTTTCTTT. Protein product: CASGRTFEAFF.

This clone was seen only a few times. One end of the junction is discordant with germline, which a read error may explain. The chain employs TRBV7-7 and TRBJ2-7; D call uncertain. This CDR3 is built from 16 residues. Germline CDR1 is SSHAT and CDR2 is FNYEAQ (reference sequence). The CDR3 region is CASIPLWAGSYYEQYF. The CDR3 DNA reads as TGTGCTAGCATCCCACTCTGGGCAGGATCCTACTACGAGCAGTACTTC.